This is a list of T cell receptor beta chains from one sample in a study of human T cells and chemical hapten exposure. TCRdb independently ran MiXCR on the RACE reads; one entry per CDR3 protein. This sample yields tens of thousands of distinct CDR3 sequences, of which around 9.9% are seen a single time; 4.5% to 6.5% belongs to the top ten. This sample comprised whole blood, obtained in connection with sensitization to the hapten diphenylcyclopropenone (DPC). The receptors originated from a woman between 45 and 65 years old with alopecia areata. Some clones in this sample may be carry-over from other donors' samples. CDR3s include the opening cysteine and the closing phenylalanine or tryptophan. D genes are given only for firm matches. Only part of the rows carry a size: once, few, many, or a class if the clone is expanded.

d_gene	j_gene	v_gene	abundance	CDR3aa	CDR3nt
TRBD1	TRBJ2-1	TRBV20-1	few	CSASTGGLGYNEQFF	TGCAGTGCTTCGACAGGGGGCTTGGGATACAATGAGCAGTTCTTC
NA	TRBJ2-7	TRBV28	few	CASSLWGEQYF	TGTGCCAGCAGTTTATGGGGGGAGCAGTACTTC
TRBD1	TRBJ2-3	TRBV4-1	many	CASSLGTGPTDTQYF	TGCGCCAGCAGCCTGGGGACAGGCCCCACAGATACGCAGTATTTT
NA	TRBJ1-1	TRBV30	few	CAWSVAGVGTEAFF	TGTGCCTGGAGTGTCGCGGGGGTCGGAACTGAAGCTTTCTTT
NA	TRBJ2-2	TRBV9	many	CASSVEVDVLSGELFF	TGTGCCAGCAGCGTAGAGGTGGACGTTCTGTCCGGGGAGCTGTTTTTT
NA	TRBJ2-4	TRBV12-3/TRBV12-4	few	CASNSNLAKNIQYF	TGTGCCAGCAACTCTAATTTAGCCAAAAACATTCAGTACTTC
NA	TRBJ2-7	TRBV10-2	few	CASSENGFEEQYF	TGCGCCAGCAGTGAGAACGGCTTTGAAGAGCAGTACTTC
NA	TRBJ2-5	TRBV7-2	many	CASSLMSKGHRETQYF	TGTGCCAGCAGCTTAATGTCGAAGGGGCACCGCGAGACCCAGTACTTC
NA	TRBJ2-6	TRBV20-1	few	CSVALRRSNVLTF	TGCAGTGTAGCCCTCCGCAGGTCCAACGTCCTGACTTTC
TRBD2	TRBJ2-5	TRBV7-6	many	CASSSGASGAQETQYF	TGTGCCAGCAGCTCGGGGGCTAGCGGGGCCCAAGAGACCCAGTACTTC
NA	TRBJ2-7	TRBV10-1	few	CASSESGVPIIREQYF	TGCGCCAGCAGTGAGTCGGGCGTCCCCATCATTAGAGAGCAGTACTTC
NA	TRBJ1-2	TRBV7-2	NA	CASSLEGLSGYGYTF	TGTGCCAGCAGCTTAGAGGGCCTATCGGGCTATGGCTACACCTTC
NA	TRBJ2-7	TRBV29-1	many	CSVGNQGPYEQYF	TGCAGCGTGGGTAACCAGGGACCCTACGAGCAGTACTTC
TRBD1	TRBJ2-7	TRBV20-1	NA	CSARGLTGGEQYF	TGCAGTGCTAGAGGTTTAACAGGGGGCGAGCAGTACTTC
NA	TRBJ2-1	TRBV18	many	CASSVQSSYNEQFF	TGTGCCAGCTCAGTCCAGAGCTCCTACAATGAGCAGTTCTTC
NA	TRBJ1-1	TRBV9	NA	CASSYGQNLNTEAFF	TGTGCCAGCAGCTACGGACAGAACTTGAACACTGAAGCTTTCTTT
TRBD1	TRBJ1-6	TRBV20-1	many	CSGSTDRADSPLHF	TGCAGTGGGTCTACGGACAGGGCAGATTCACCCCTCCACTTT
NA	TRBJ2-4	TRBV5-1	NA	CASSLDPAMDIQYF	TGCGCCAGCAGCTTGGATCCGGCTATGGACATTCAGTACTTC
NA	TRBJ1-3	TRBV5-1	NA	CASSTGQPISGNTIYF	TGCGCCAGCAGTACCGGACAGCCGATCTCTGGAAACACCATATATTTT
TRBD1	TRBJ1-5	TRBV27	NA	CASRLTGNQPQHF	TGTGCCAGCAGGCTGACAGGGAATCAGCCCCAGCATTTT
TRBD1	TRBJ2-5	TRBV27	many	CASSSHRGTKETQYF	TGTGCCAGCAGTTCCCACAGGGGGACCAAAGAGACCCAGTACTTC
TRBD2	TRBJ2-7	TRBV10-2	many	CASRVGTSGLYEQYF	TGCGCCAGCAGGGTCGGGACTAGCGGACTCTACGAGCAGTACTTC
NA	TRBJ2-3	TRBV12-3/TRBV12-4	few	CASSWRSTDTQYF	TGTGCCAGCAGTTGGCGGAGCACAGATACGCAGTATTTT
TRBD2	TRBJ2-2	TRBV7-2	few	CASSPARPGLAGRNTGELFF	TGTGCCAGCAGCCCAGCCCGACCGGGACTAGCGGGCAGAAACACCGGGGAGCTGTTTTTT
TRBD2	TRBJ2-1	TRBV5-1	few	CASSPLAGGPYEQFF	TGCGCCAGCAGCCCCCTGGCGGGAGGGCCGTATGAGCAGTTCTTC
NA	TRBJ2-3	TRBV27	many	CASSPRGLRTDTQYF	TGTGCCAGCAGTCCCCGAGGGCTCCGCACAGATACGCAGTATTTT
NA	TRBJ2-3	TRBV20-1	NA	CSARLLDTQYF	TGCAGTGCCAGACTCCTAGATACGCAGTATTTT
NA	TRBJ2-6	TRBV25-1	many	CASSEYGGAGANVLTF	TGTGCCAGCAGTGAATATGGAGGGGCTGGGGCCAACGTCCTGACTTTC
NA	TRBJ1-4	TRBV9	many	CASSVWSTNEKLFF	TGTGCCAGCAGCGTATGGTCAACTAATGAAAAACTGTTTTTT
NA	TRBJ2-7	TRBV19	many	CASSQQVSYEQYF	TGTGCCAGTAGTCAACAGGTCTCCTACGAGCAGTACTTC
TRBD1	TRBJ2-7	TRBV6-4	few	CASSDPHRTGAYEQYF	TGTGCCAGCAGTGACCCACACCGGACAGGGGCCTACGAGCAGTACTTC
NA	TRBJ2-3	TRBV27	many	CASTTQGGLALADTQYF	TGTGCCAGCACGACACAAGGGGGGCTTGCCTTGGCAGATACGCAGTATTTT
TRBD1	TRBJ2-7	TRBV14	few	CASSQDRRQGTSHRSYEQYF	TGTGCCAGCAGCCAAGATCGGAGACAGGGCACCTCTCATCGCTCCTACGAGCAGTACTTC
TRBD1	TRBJ2-7	TRBV24-1	many	CATSVWTGGFYEQYF	TGTGCCACCAGTGTCTGGACAGGGGGATTCTACGAGCAGTACTTC
NA	TRBJ2-1	TRBV5-1	NA	CASSLGSADAYNEQLF	TGCGCCAGTAGCTTGGGAAGCGCGGATGCCTACAATGAGCAGCTCTTC
NA	TRBJ2-2	TRBV9	NA	CASSVETVPGELFF	TGTGCCAGCAGCGTAGAAACAGTACCCGGGGAGCTGTTTTTT
TRBD2	TRBJ2-5	TRBV18	many	CASSPRTSGGQETQYF	TGTGCCAGCTCACCGAGGACTAGCGGGGGCCAAGAGACCCAGTACTTC
NA	TRBJ1-5	TRBV28	many	CASRQPGLLNQPQHF	TGTGCCAGCAGACAACCGGGACTGCTGAATCAGCCCCAGCATTTT
TRBD2	TRBJ2-7	TRBV6-6	many	CASRDLAGEDEQYF	TGTGCCAGCAGGGATTTAGCGGGAGAGGACGAGCAGTACTTC
NA	TRBJ1-2	TRBV4-3	NA	CASSPQGPYGYTF	TGCGCCAGCAGCCCGCAGGGGCCCTATGGCTACACCTTC
TRBD1	TRBJ2-3	TRBV6-6	many	CASSYGGQGKDTQYF	TGTGCCAGCAGTTACGGGGGACAGGGAAAAGATACGCAGTATTTT
NA	TRBJ2-2	TRBV28	many	CASIPTHTGELFF	TGTGCCAGCATACCGACCCACACCGGGGAGCTGTTTTTT
TRBD1	TRBJ2-3	TRBV13	NA	CASSHRDSLTDTQYF	TGTGCCAGCAGCCACCGGGACAGTTTAACAGATACGCAGTATTTT
NA	TRBJ2-1	TRBV7-6	NA	CASSLGDHEQFF	TGTGCCAGCAGTTTAGGGGACCATGAGCAGTTCTTC
NA	TRBJ2-5	TRBV10-1	many	CASSEFRTQETQYF	TGCGCCAGCAGTGAGTTTAGGACGCAAGAGACCCAGTACTTC
NA	TRBJ1-3	TRBV5-6	NA	CASSVGASSGNTIYF	TGTGCCAGCAGCGTTGGCGCTAGCTCTGGAAACACCATATATTTT
NA	TRBJ1-1	TRBV7-9	many	CASSLPRTRAPNTEAFF	TGTGCCAGCAGCTTACCCCGGACGCGGGCCCCGAACACTGAAGCTTTCTTT
NA	TRBJ2-5	TRBV3-1	NA	CASSQGVGVGPQYF	TGTGCCAGCAGCCAAGGGGTAGGCGTCGGACCCCAGTACTTC
NA	TRBJ1-5	TRBV18	many	CASSPDSGEPQHF	TGTGCCAGCTCACCAGACTCCGGAGAGCCCCAGCATTTT
TRBD2	TRBJ2-7	TRBV28	NA	CASRAGTSGRDEQYF	TGTGCCAGCAGGGCGGGGACTAGCGGGAGAGACGAGCAGTACTTC
NA	TRBJ2-1	TRBV14	many	CASSQQIYNEQFF	TGTGCCAGCAGCCAACAGATCTACAATGAGCAGTTCTTC
NA	TRBJ1-2	TRBV5-6	NA	CASSKGRNYGYTF	TGTGCCAGCAGCAAGGGACGGAACTATGGCTACACCTTC
NA	TRBJ2-6	TRBV5-4	many	CASSQVKQGRANVLTF	TGTGCCAGCAGCCAAGTAAAACAGGGTAGGGCCAACGTCCTGACTTTC